Listed below are T cell receptor beta chains from one sample, sequenced in a study of T-cell memory formation after mild COVID-19. TCRdb reanalysed the 5' RACE reads using MiXCR and keeps one entry per CDR3 protein. Of 170,000 or so distinct CDR3 sequences in the sample, about 20% were seen once. Sequenced input: PBMCs or a T cell subset sorted from them (not recorded which). The receptors originated from an adult woman who had mild COVID-19 (a few samples of this study predate the infection). Cell type and time point are not known. Each CDR3 is given with its conserved first and last residue. Fields, in order: J gene, D gene, clone size, V gene, CDR3 protein, CDR3 DNA. D genes are given only for firm matches. Clone size is stated in some rows and not others, as once, few, many or a class when expanded.

J gene: TRBJ2-3
D gene: NA
clone size: NA
V gene: TRBV7-8
CDR3 protein: CASILQGIDTQYF
CDR3 DNA: TGTGCCAGCATCCTGCAGGGGATAGATACGCAGTATTTT

J gene: TRBJ1-1
D gene: TRBD1
clone size: NA
V gene: TRBV7-9
CDR3 protein: CASSDSSGQWDTEAFF
CDR3 DNA: TGTGCCAGCAGCGATTCTTCGGGACAGTGGGACACTGAAGCTTTCTTT

J gene: TRBJ2-7
D gene: TRBD1
clone size: NA
V gene: TRBV4-1
CDR3 protein: CASSHVPGGQNSYEQYF
CDR3 DNA: TGCGCCAGCAGCCATGTTCCAGGGGGACAAAATAGTTACGAGCAGTACTTC

J gene: TRBJ2-3
D gene: NA
clone size: few
V gene: TRBV15
CDR3 protein: CATSRPNTDTQYF
CDR3 DNA: TGTGCCACCAGCAGACCGAACACAGATACGCAGTATTTT

J gene: TRBJ1-2
D gene: NA
clone size: NA
V gene: TRBV7-9
CDR3 protein: CASSDSAADYGYTF
CDR3 DNA: TGTGCCAGCAGCGACTCCGCGGCGGACTATGGCTACACCTTC

J gene: TRBJ2-7
D gene: NA
clone size: few
V gene: TRBV4-3
CDR3 protein: CASSLAVRFYEQYF
CDR3 DNA: TGCGCCAGCAGCCTGGCAGTCCGATTCTACGAGCAGTACTTC

J gene: TRBJ2-3
D gene: NA
clone size: NA
V gene: TRBV12-3/TRBV12-4
CDR3 protein: CASSPTDIKPSTDTQYF
CDR3 DNA: TGTGCCAGCAGCCCCACGGACATAAAACCGAGCACAGATACGCAGTATTTT

J gene: TRBJ2-7
D gene: NA
clone size: NA
V gene: TRBV25-1
CDR3 protein: CASPTPGTRSEQYF
CDR3 DNA: TGTGCCAGCCCCACCCCCGGGACAAGGAGCGAGCAGTACTTC

J gene: TRBJ2-2
D gene: TRBD2
clone size: NA
V gene: TRBV7-9
CDR3 protein: CASSLSLSGGAAGELFF
CDR3 DNA: TGTGCCAGCAGCTTAAGCCTCAGCGGGGGGGCCGCCGGGGAGCTGTTTTTT

J gene: TRBJ2-3
D gene: NA
clone size: few
V gene: TRBV7-2
CDR3 protein: CASSVDPTDTQYF
CDR3 DNA: TGTGCCAGCAGCGTTGACCCAACAGATACGCAGTATTTT

J gene: TRBJ1-2
D gene: NA
clone size: NA
V gene: TRBV13
CDR3 protein: CASSHGTGSRYGYTF
CDR3 DNA: TGTGCCAGCAGCCACGGTACAGGGTCTCGGTATGGCTACACCTTC

J gene: TRBJ2-1
D gene: TRBD2
clone size: NA
V gene: TRBV13
CDR3 protein: CASSSTSGGANEQFF
CDR3 DNA: TGTGCCAGCAGCTCAACTAGCGGGGGGGCAAATGAGCAGTTCTTC

J gene: TRBJ2-1
D gene: NA
clone size: NA
V gene: TRBV15
CDR3 protein: CATSRDGTLGLSDEQFF
CDR3 DNA: TGTGCCACCAGCAGAGATGGGACTCTTGGCCTGTCCGATGAGCAGTTCTTC

J gene: TRBJ2-3
D gene: TRBD2
clone size: NA
V gene: TRBV15
CDR3 protein: CATSRRLAGAPADTQYF
CDR3 DNA: TGTGCCACCAGCAGACGACTAGCGGGAGCTCCTGCAGATACGCAGTATTTT